Listed here are 17 T cell receptor beta chains from one sample, sequenced in a study of blood T cell repertoires in COVID-19. Assay used: immunoSEQ multiplex PCR; TCRdb lists only in-frame clones, some missing. The sample lists 100,000 to 150,000 clones, about 74% seen once, with 5.5% to 7% in the top ten. Sequenced material: peripheral blood. These receptors all stem from a man in his 70s with acute or convalescent COVID-19.

The chain employs TRBV6-2 or TRBV6-3 and TRBJ2-5; TRBD2 is a possible D gene (5 bases). This CDR3 spans 16 amino acids. V was trimmed by 2 bases and J by 5 bases, leaving 18 bases between them. CDR1 and CDR2 (germline): MNHEY, SVGEGT. CDR3 protein: CASSYISVRWEETQYF. DNA of the CDR3: TGTGCCAGCAGTTACATAAGCGTAAGATGGGAGGAGACCCAGTACTTC.

The CDR3 here is CASRTDTGGEKLFF. CDR3 in DNA: TGTGCCAGCAGGACGGATACAGGGGGTGAAAAACTGTTTTTT. This chain connects TRBV25-1 to TRBJ1-4, with TRBD1 matching over 8 bases. Germline V CDR1 and CDR2: MGHDK, SYGVNS. The junction had 7 bases not matched to a gene; V was cut back by 6 bases and J by 7 bases. The CDR3 length is 14 residues.

The table lists this clone with a count of one. The chain links TRBV19 to TRBJ2-4; TRBD2 matches at 14 bases. The V segment lost 3 bases and the J segment 4 bases; nucleotides outside the gene matches: 11. This CDR3 comprises 19 residues. The germline CDR1 and CDR2 sequences are LNHDA and SQIVND (reference sequence). The CDR3 loop reads CASSIQGLAGGLKKNIQYF. CDR3 nucleotides: TGTGCCAGTAGTATCCAAGGACTAGCGGGGGGCCTTAAAAAAAACATTCAGTACTTC.

The sample holds one count of this clone. J is TRBJ2-7 and V is TRBV5-1, with D possibly TRBD1 on 5 matching bases. Trimming cost V 2 bases and J 12 bases, with 15 bases left between them. This CDR3 comprises 12 residues. Germline V CDR1 and CDR2: SGHRS, YFSETQ. The CDR3 DNA follows: TGCGCCAGCAGCTTTGACAGCCTCCTCTCGTACTTC. It codes for CASSFDSLLSYF.

This chain joins TRBV7-2 and TRBJ2-3; 12 positions match TRBD2. The ends lost 5 bases at V and 3 bases at J; junction bases unmatched: 6. Germline V gene lookup returns CDR1 SGHTA and CDR2 FQGNSA. The CDR3 loop spans 16 amino acids. Written as DNA, the CDR3 is TGTGCCAGCAGCCCAAGACTAGCGGGGGAAACAGATACGCAGTATTTT. This sequence encodes CASSPRLAGETDTQYF. The whole variable domain, remainder taken from reference TRBV7-2 and TRBJ2-3, is GAGVSQSPSNKVTEKGKDVELRCDPISGHTALYWYRQSLGQGLEFLIYFQGNSAPDKSGLPSDRFSAERTGGSVSTLTIQRTQQEDSAVYLCASSPRLAGETDTQYFGPGTRLTVL.

The chain recombines TRBV6-6 with TRBJ2-7, with D perhaps matching TRBD1 (5 bases). The CDR3 loop spans 13 amino acids. CDR1 and CDR2 (germline): MNHNY, SVGAGI (reference sequence). The V end lost 2 bases, the J end lost 6 bases, and 11 bases lay between the germline ends. The CDR3 DNA is TGTGCCAGCAGTTACCAGGGTGAGTCCGAGCAGTACTTC. Amino acid sequence: CASSYQGESEQYF.

CDR3 sequence: CATRQGGLADLSYEQYF. The CDR3 DNA follows: TGTGCCACTCGACAGGGGGGACTAGCGGACCTCTCCTACGAGCAGTACTTC. The chain joins TRBV19 to TRBJ2-7; TRBD2 matches at 11 bases. This CDR3 is 17 amino acids long. Germline loops: CDR1 LNHDA, CDR2 SQIVND (reference sequence). With V trimmed by 10 bases and J by 0 bases, 14 bases remained unmatched.

The chain links TRBV11-2 to TRBJ2-1, with unresolved D. CDR1 and CDR2 from the germline V gene are SGHAT and FQNNGV. The V and J ends lost 5 bases and 12 bases respectively, with 17 bases between them. This CDR3 comprises 13 residues. The CDR3 DNA reads TGTGCCAGCAGCCTACCCCCTCTGGTTGTGCAGTTCTTC. It specifies CASSLPPLVVQFF. The full variable domain, in which reference TRBV11-2 and TRBJ2-1 provide the parts outside the CDR3, is EAGVAQSPRYKIIEKRQSVAFWCNPISGHATLYWYQQILGQGPKLLIQFQNNGVVDDSQLPKDRFSAERLKGVDSTLKIQPAKLEDSAVYLCASSLPPLVVQFFGPGTRLTVL.

The chain is built from TRBV6-1 and TRBJ2-7; D unresolved. The CDR3 has 13 amino acids. The germline V and J ends were trimmed by 2 bases and 1 base, with 6 bases remaining between them. In germline, CDR1 is MNHNS, CDR2 SASEGT. CDR3 coding DNA: TGTGCCAGCAGTGAATACGGGTCCTACGAGCAGTACTTC. Protein: CASSEYGSYEQYF.

This chain uses TRBV19 with TRBJ2-1; TRBD2 might be the D (5 bases). CDR1 and CDR2 from the germline V gene are LNHDA and SQIVND (reference sequence). Trimming pared 9 bases from V and 1 base from J, leaving 22 bases between. The CDR3 covers 17 residues. The CDR3 DNA reads TGTGCCAGCGTCCCACGGACTGGAGCGGCATCCTACAATGAGCAGTTCTTC. Translation: CASVPRTGAASYNEQFF.

In its sample, this clone was seen a few times. V is TRBV27 and J is TRBJ1-1, with D possibly being TRBD1 (6 bases). Trimming pared 2 bases from V and 1 base from J, leaving 8 bases between. The CDR3 sequence is 14 residues long. The germline V gene encodes CDR1 MNHEY and CDR2 SMNVEV (reference sequence). CDR3 protein: CASSLGTSNTEAFF. In DNA, the CDR3 is TGTGCCAGCAGTTTAGGGACATCGAACACTGAAGCTTTCTTT.

The chain combines TRBV15 with TRBJ2-5, with TRBD1 matching over 7 bases. The CDR3 has 15 amino acids. Germline CDR1 LNHNV, CDR2 YYDKDF (reference sequence). V shed 9 bases and J 1 base; nucleotides not matched to a gene: 11. The CDR3 DNA is TGTGCCACTACGGACCCCCGGGACAGCCAAGAGACCCAGTACTTC. This sequence encodes CATTDPRDSQETQYF.

The chain recombines TRBV14 with TRBJ1-6; 7 bases are a match to TRBD1. Germline trimming cut 4 bases from V and 10 bases from J; bases unmatched to any gene: 13. Germline CDR1 and CDR2: SGHDN and FVKESK. The CDR3 has 16 residues. The CDR3 DNA reads TGTGCCAGCAGCCGAGGCCGGGGCAGGGGGAACTCACCCCTCCACTTT. Protein product: CASSRGRGRGNSPLHF.

The table lists this clone with a few counts. J is TRBJ1-5 and V is TRBV29-1; 8 positions match TRBD1. Trimming at V came to 6 bases and at J to 0 bases, leaving 4 bases not matched to a gene. The CDR3 extends over 14 amino acids. From germline, CDR1 is SQVTM and CDR2 ANQGSEA. The CDR3 DNA is TGCAGCGTCCAGGGGGCCCATAGCAATCAGCCCCAGCATTTT. The encoded protein is CSVQGAHSNQPQHF.

This chain links TRBV9 with TRBJ2-3, with 9 bases matching TRBD2. Germline V gene data show CDR1 as SGDLS and CDR2 as YYNGEE. This CDR3 is built from 16 residues. J lost 3 bases, V lost 2 bases, and 7 bases had no gene match. The chain's CDR3 is CASSVSSSGTTDTQYF. CDR3 in DNA: TGTGCCAGCAGCGTCTCGTCTAGCGGGACGACAGATACGCAGTATTTT.

The chain uses TRBV7-9 and TRBJ2-7; no clear D gene. Germline lookup yields CDR1 SEHNR and CDR2 FQNEAQ (reference sequence). Between the trimmed V and J ends, which lost 1 base and 3 bases, there was a span of 4 bases. This CDR3 contains 12 residues. CDR3 nucleotide sequence: TGTGCCAGCAGCTTAGTTAGCTACGAGCAGTACTTC. Its protein is CASSLVSYEQYF.

The rearrangement uses TRBV28 and TRBJ1-1; tentatively, D is TRBD1 (6 bases). Germline loops: CDR1 MDHEN, CDR2 SYDVKM. The CDR3 is made up of 15 amino acids. Trimming shortened V by 5 bases and J by 1 base, and 14 bases separated the two germline ends. CDR3 in amino acids: CASSELLQGNTEAFF. The DNA for the CDR3 is TGTGCCAGCAGTGAGTTATTACAGGGGAACACTGAAGCTTTCTTT.